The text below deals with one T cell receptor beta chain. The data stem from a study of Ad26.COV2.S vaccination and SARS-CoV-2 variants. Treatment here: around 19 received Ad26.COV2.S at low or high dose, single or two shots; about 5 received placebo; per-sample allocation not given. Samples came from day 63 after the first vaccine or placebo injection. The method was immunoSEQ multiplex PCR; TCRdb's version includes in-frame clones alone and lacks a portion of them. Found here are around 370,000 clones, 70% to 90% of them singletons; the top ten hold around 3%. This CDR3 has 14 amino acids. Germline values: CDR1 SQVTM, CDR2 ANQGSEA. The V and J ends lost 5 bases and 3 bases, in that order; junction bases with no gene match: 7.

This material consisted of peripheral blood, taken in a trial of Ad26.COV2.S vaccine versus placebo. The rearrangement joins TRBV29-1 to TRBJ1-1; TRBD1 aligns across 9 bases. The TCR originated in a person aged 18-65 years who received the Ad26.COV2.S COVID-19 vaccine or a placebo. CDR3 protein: CSVSRDREDTEAFF. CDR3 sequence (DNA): TGCAGCGTTTCCCGGGACAGGGAGGACACTGAAGCTTTCTTT.